The 11 T cell receptor beta chains in this list originate from one sample, sequenced in a study of blood T cell repertoires in COVID-19. Repertoires were generated with immunoSEQ multiplex PCR, while TCRdb's copy carries only in-frame clones and drops some. The sample carries 100,000 to 150,000 clones, 87% recorded once. What was sequenced was peripheral blood. Receptor source: a woman aged 60-75 years with acute or convalescent COVID-19.

Notes on this clone: Its ends do not fully match the called genes, so a read error is possible. The rearrangement joins TRBV7-7 to TRBJ2-3; D gene unclear. The CDR3 runs to 13 residues. Per germline, CDR1 SSHAT and CDR2 FNYEAQ (reference sequence). The CDR3 nucleotides are TGTGCTAGCAGCGCTAAACCAACAGATACGCAGTATTTT. This translates into CASSAKPTDTQYF.

This rearrangement joins TRBV5-4 to TRBJ2-5, with D maybe TRBD2 (6 bases). Germline loops: CDR1 SGHNT, CDR2 YYREEE (reference sequence). V dropped 1 base and J dropped 5 bases, with 6 bases sitting between them. The CDR3 length is 12 residues. CDR3 coding DNA: TGTGCCAGCAGCTTGCGGGAGGAGACCCAGTACTTC. Translation: CASSLREETQYF.

The chain employs TRBV7-9 and TRBJ1-4; no definite D call. Looked up from germline, CDR1 is SEHNR and CDR2 is FQNEAQ (reference sequence). V was pared by 3 bases and J by 6 bases, with 14 bases between. The CDR3 has 15 residues. CDR3 region: CASSFFDSWDEKLFF. Written as DNA, the CDR3 is TGTGCCAGCAGCTTTTTCGACTCTTGGGATGAAAAACTGTTTTTT.

J is TRBJ2-2 and V is TRBV2; TRBD2 is a possible D gene (6 bases). From germline, CDR1 is SNHLY and CDR2 FYNNEI. Deletions cut 6 bases from V and 4 bases from J, with 12 bases between. The CDR3 extends over 14 amino acids. The CDR3: CASREGPSTGELFF. The CDR3 DNA follows: TGTGCCAGCAGGGAGGGCCCGAGCACCGGGGAGCTGTTTTTT. Together with reference TRBV2 and TRBJ2-2, the CDR3 gives the full variable domain: EPEVTQTPSHQVTQMGQEVILRCVPISNHLYFYWYRQILGQKVEFLVSFYNNEISEKSEIFDDQFSVERPDGSNFTLKIRSTKLEDSAMYFCASREGPSTGELFFGEGSRLTVL.

The V call is TRBV5-1, the J call TRBJ2-7, with TRBD2 identical over 9 bases. V dropped 4 bases and J dropped 1; count of bases not matched to a gene: 15. CDR1 is SGHRS and CDR2 is YFSETQ in the germline V gene. The CDR3 covers 18 residues. Written as DNA, the CDR3 is TGCGCCAGCAGCGGGAGGGCTAGCGGGGCCCCTGTATCCTACGAGCAGTACTTC. It specifies CASSGRASGAPVSYEQYF.

The rearrangement uses TRBV7-9 and TRBJ1-6, with TRBD1 identical over 7 bases. Germline assignment: CDR1 SEHNR and CDR2 FQNEAQ (reference sequence). The length of the CDR3 is 15 residues. The junction had 10 bases not matched to a gene; V was cut back by 8 bases and J by 6 bases. The CDR3 DNA reads as TGTGCCAGCTCTTCGGGACAGTGGGTTAATTCACCCCTCCACTTT. This gives the protein CASSSGQWVNSPLHF.

The CDR3 here is CATSSGTGANVLTF. The DNA for the CDR3 is TGTGCCACCAGTTCCGGGACAGGGGCCAACGTCCTGACTTTC. This sequence joins TRBV24-1 and TRBJ2-6, with D perhaps matching TRBD1 (6 bases). Germline values: CDR1 KGHDR, CDR2 SFDVKD. The germline V and J ends were trimmed by 6 bases and 4 bases, with 9 bases remaining between them. CDR3 length: 14 residues.

The chain combines TRBV30 with TRBJ1-2, with D unclear. Germline assignment: CDR1 GTSNPN and CDR2 SVGIG (reference sequence). The V end lost 0 bases, the J end lost 3 bases, and 17 bases lay between the germline ends. This CDR3 comprises 16 residues. This chain's CDR3 is CAWSVSFRTIYYGYTF. The CDR3, as DNA: TGTGCCTGGAGTGTCTCTTTCCGTACAATCTACTATGGCTACACCTTC.

In its sample, this clone was seen a few times. The genes are TRBV2 and TRBJ2-1, with TRBD2 identical over 9 bases. Germline V gives CDR1 SNHLY, CDR2 FYNNEI. The CDR3 has 15 residues. Losses at the gene ends were 4 bases for V and 4 bases for J; bases not matched to a gene: 5. CDR3 DNA: TGTGCCAGCAGTGGGGGACTAGCTAAATACAATGAGCAGTTCTTC. This gives the protein CASSGGLAKYNEQFF.

The rearrangement uses TRBV7-2 and TRBJ2-3; the match to TRBD1 covers 8 bases. Germline lookup yields CDR1 SGHTA and CDR2 FQGNSA. Unmatched junction bases numbered 5, after V lost 5 bases and J lost 4 bases. CDR3 length equals 14 residues. The CDR3 reads CASSTDRVSDTQYF. The CDR3 DNA follows: TGTGCCAGCAGCACGGACAGGGTGTCAGATACGCAGTATTTT.

This clone has only a few counts. J is TRBJ1-1 and V is TRBV2; perhaps TRBD1 as D (6 bases). Germline V gene data show CDR1 as SNHLY and CDR2 as FYNNEI. Trimming removed 4 bases from V and 0 bases from J, with 9 bases in between. The CDR3 covers 14 residues. For the CDR3, the DNA is TGTGCCAGCAGTGCCCGGGACATGAACACTGAAGCTTTCTTT. Translated, it gives CASSARDMNTEAFF. The full variable domain, rest sourced from reference TRBV2 and TRBJ1-1, is EPEVTQTPSHQVTQMGQEVILRCVPISNHLYFYWYRQILGQKVEFLVSFYNNEISEKSEIFDDQFSVERPDGSNFTLKIRSTKLEDSAMYFCASSARDMNTEAFFGQGTRLTVV.